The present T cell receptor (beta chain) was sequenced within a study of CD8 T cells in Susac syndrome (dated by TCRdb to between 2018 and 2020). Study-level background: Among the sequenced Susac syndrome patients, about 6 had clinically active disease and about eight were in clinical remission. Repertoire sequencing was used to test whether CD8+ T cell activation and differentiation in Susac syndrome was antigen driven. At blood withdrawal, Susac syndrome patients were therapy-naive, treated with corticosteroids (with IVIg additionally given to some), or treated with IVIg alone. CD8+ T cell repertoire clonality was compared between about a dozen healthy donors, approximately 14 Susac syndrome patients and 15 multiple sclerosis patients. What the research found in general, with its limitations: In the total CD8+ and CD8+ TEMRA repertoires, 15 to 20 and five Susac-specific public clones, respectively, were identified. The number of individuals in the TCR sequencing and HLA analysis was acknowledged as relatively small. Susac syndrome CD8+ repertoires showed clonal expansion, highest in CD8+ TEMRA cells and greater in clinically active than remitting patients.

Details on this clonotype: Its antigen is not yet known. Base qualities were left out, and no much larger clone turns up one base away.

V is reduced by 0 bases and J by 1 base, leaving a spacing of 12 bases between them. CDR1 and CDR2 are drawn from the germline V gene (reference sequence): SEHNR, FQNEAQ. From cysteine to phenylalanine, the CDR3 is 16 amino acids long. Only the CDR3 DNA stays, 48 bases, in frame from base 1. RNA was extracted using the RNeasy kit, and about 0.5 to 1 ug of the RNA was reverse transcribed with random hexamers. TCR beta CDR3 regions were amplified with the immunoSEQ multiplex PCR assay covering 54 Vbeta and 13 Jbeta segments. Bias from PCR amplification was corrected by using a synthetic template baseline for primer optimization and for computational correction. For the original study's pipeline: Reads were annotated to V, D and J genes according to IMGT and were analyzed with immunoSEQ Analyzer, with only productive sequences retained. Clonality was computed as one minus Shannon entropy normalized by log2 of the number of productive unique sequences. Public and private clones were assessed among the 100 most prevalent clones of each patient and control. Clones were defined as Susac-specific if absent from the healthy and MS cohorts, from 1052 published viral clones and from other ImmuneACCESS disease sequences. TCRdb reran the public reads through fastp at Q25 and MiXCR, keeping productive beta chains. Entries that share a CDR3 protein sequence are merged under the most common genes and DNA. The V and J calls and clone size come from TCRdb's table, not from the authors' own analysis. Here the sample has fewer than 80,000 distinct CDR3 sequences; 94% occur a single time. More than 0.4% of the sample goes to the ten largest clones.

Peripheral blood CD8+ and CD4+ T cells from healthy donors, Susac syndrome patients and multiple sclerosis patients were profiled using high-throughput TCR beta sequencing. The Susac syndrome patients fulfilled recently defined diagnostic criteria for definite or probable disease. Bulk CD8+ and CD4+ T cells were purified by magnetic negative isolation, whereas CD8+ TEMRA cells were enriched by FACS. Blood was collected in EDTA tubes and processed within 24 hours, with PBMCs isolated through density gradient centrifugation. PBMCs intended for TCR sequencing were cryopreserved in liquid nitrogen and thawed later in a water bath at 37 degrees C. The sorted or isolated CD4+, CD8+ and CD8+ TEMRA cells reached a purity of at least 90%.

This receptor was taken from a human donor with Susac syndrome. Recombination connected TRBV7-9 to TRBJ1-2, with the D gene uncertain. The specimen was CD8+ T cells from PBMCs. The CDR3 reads CASSLAPQSHNYGYTF. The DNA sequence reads TGTGCCAGCAGCTTAGCTCCCCAGAGTCATAACTATGGCTACACCTTC.